These 2 T cell receptor beta chains came from one sample sequenced in a study of human T cells and chemical hapten exposure. One entry per CDR3 protein, called by TCRdb with MiXCR from the RACE reads. Seen here are about 99,000 distinct CDR3 sequences, around 11% observed once, and the top ten hold 2.1%. Noted time point: patch test 1, 2 weeks after DPC sensitization. Regarding treatment: therapeutic diphenylcyclopropenone sensitization with weekly scalp DPC. Sequencing was performed on whole blood, taken in connection with sensitization to the hapten diphenylcyclopropenone (DPC). The origin of the receptors is a woman aged 35 to 49 with alopecia areata. Some clones in this sample may be carry-over from other donors' samples.

The gene calls are TRBV3-1 and TRBJ2-7; 8 bases are shared with TRBD1. The CDR3 runs to 14 residues. J lost 4 bases, V lost 4 bases, and 6 bases had no gene match. The germline V gene has CDR1 LGHDT and CDR2 YNNKEL (reference sequence). The CDR3, as DNA: TGTGCCAGCAGCCGCCCAACAGGGGGGTACGAGCAGTACTTC. It translates to CASSRPTGGYEQYF.

This clonotype appeared once. The chain uses TRBV12-2 and TRBJ2-4; no DNA check was done on the table's D call, TRBD2. TRBV12-2 is deemed a pseudogene. The CDR3 length is 20 residues. For the CDR3, the DNA is TGTGCAAGTCGCCGAGTAGGGACTAGCGGGAGGAAACTAGCCAAAAACATTCAGTACTTC. The encoded protein is CASRRVGTSGRKLAKNIQYF.